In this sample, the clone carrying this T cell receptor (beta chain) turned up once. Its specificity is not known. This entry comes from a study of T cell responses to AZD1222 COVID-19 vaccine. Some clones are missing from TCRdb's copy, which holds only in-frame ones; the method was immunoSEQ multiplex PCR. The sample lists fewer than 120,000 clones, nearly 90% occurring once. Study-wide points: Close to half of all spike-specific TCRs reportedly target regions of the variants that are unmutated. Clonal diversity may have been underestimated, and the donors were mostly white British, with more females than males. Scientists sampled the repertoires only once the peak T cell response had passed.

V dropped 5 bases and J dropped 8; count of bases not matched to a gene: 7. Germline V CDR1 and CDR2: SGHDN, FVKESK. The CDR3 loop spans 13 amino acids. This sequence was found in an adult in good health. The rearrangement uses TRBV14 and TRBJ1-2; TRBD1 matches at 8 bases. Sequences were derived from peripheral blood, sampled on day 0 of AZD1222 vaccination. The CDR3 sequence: CASSSRGLRGYTF. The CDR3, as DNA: TGTGCCAGCAGCTCCAGGGGGCTACGAGGCTACACCTTC.